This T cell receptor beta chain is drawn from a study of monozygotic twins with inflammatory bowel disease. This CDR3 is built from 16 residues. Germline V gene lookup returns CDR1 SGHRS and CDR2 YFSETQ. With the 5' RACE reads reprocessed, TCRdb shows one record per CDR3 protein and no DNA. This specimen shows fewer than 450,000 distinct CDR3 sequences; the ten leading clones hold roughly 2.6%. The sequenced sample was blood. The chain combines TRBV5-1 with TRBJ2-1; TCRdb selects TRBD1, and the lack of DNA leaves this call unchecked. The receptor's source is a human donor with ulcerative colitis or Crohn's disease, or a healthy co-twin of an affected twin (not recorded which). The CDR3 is CASSFMVREGNNEQFF.